This TCR beta chain is from a study of blood T cell repertoires in COVID-19. Per the original methods: Quantification of nucleated cells was approximated via reference gene primer amplification. Assay used: immunoSEQ multiplex PCR; TCRdb lists only in-frame clones, some missing. The DNA gave D and trimming, while V, J and clone size come from that table. The sample lists 150,000 or so clones, roughly 87% seen once, with more than 6.5% in the top ten. The cohort comprised adults aged about 18 to 100 years residing in 20 to 25 US areas. Participant-given clinical history determined each cohort assignment. The J segment lost 3 bases and the V segment lost 0 bases, leaving 3 bases of the junction unmatched. The length of the CDR3 is 15 residues. The germline gives CDR1 MRHNA, CDR2 SNTAGT.

The sequence was collected from a woman aged 45-59 years who had recovered from COVID-19. The V call is TRBV6-4, the J call TRBJ2-7; 9 nucleotides agree with TRBD2. Sequenced material: PBMCs or T cells enriched from blood (not recorded which). CDR3 DNA: TGTGCCAGCAGTGACTCGGCTAGCGGGAACTACGAGCAGTACTTC. Its protein is CASSDSASGNYEQYF.